A selection of T cell receptor beta chains follows, all from one sample in a study of blood T cells in healthy people across ages. A single record per CDR3 protein comes from TCRdb applying MiXCR to the 5' RACE reads. This sample has under 1,100,000 distinct CDR3 sequences, with approximately 25% found just once. The sample was also reused in another study, on T cells of mothers and their children.

Sample: blood. The receptors were gathered from a girl aged 2 to 9 in good health. Both conserved end residues are part of each CDR3. D genes are given only for firm matches. Clone size is not always given. Where it is, it says once, few, many or a class for expanded clones.

size: many; V: TRBV27; J: TRBJ1-1; D: TRBD1; DNA: TGTGCCAGCGGACAGGGGGCAGGAACTGAAGCTTTCTTT; CDR3: CASGQGAGTEAFF
size: -; V: TRBV12-5; J: TRBJ1-1; D: -; DNA: TGTGCTAGTGGTTTGGGAGGGACGAACACTGAAGCTTTCTTT; CDR3: CASGLGGTNTEAFF
size: -; V: TRBV5-4; J: TRBJ1-1; D: TRBD1; DNA: TGTGCCAGCAGCCCTATCACAGGGGGCGGTGCCACTGAAGCTTTCTTT; CDR3: CASSPITGGGATEAFF
size: -; V: TRBV29-1; J: TRBJ1-3; D: -; DNA: TGCAGCGCCGATGTCGGAAACACCATATATTTT; CDR3: CSADVGNTIYF
size: -; V: TRBV14; J: TRBJ2-7; D: -; DNA: TGTGCCAGCAGCCAAGCCCGGGACTCCAACTACGAGCAGTACTTC; CDR3: CASSQARDSNYEQYF
size: -; V: TRBV7-9; J: TRBJ2-3; D: -; DNA: TGTGCCAGCAGCGCAAGGGCGGGCGAGGACGAACCCCGCACGCAGTATTTT; CDR3: CASSARAGEDEPRTQYF
size: -; V: TRBV20-1; J: TRBJ2-7; D: -; DNA: TGCAGTGCTGGCGCCGGGACACTTCCCTACGAGCAGTACTTC; CDR3: CSAGAGTLPYEQYF
size: -; V: TRBV20-1; J: TRBJ2-7; D: TRBD2; DNA: TGCAGTGCCCAGCGGGAGGAATTTTACGAGCAGTACTTC; CDR3: CSAQREEFYEQYF
size: -; V: TRBV4-2; J: TRBJ1-2; D: TRBD1; DNA: TGTGCCAGCAGCCAAGATGGGACAGGGGAAAGTAACTATGGCTACACCTTC; CDR3: CASSQDGTGESNYGYTF
size: few; V: TRBV20-1; J: TRBJ2-3; D: TRBD2; DNA: TGCAGTGCTGCTGGACTAGCGGGAGATATTACAGATACGCAGTATTTT; CDR3: CSAAGLAGDITDTQYF
size: -; V: TRBV14; J: TRBJ1-2; D: -; DNA: TGTGCCAGCAGCCAAGATAAGTCCCGGATCTATGGCTACACCTTC; CDR3: CASSQDKSRIYGYTF
size: -; V: TRBV19; J: TRBJ2-7; D: -; DNA: TGTGCCAGTAAGCAGGGGAACGAGCAGTACTTC; CDR3: CASKQGNEQYF
size: -; V: TRBV24-1; J: TRBJ2-2; D: -; DNA: TGTGCCACCAGTCCGGACAGCCCTGGGGGGGAGCTGTTCTTT; CDR3: CATSPDSPGGELFF
size: few; V: TRBV25-1; J: TRBJ1-1; D: TRBD1; DNA: TGTGCCACCCAGGGGGCTATGAACACTGAAGCTTTCTTT; CDR3: CATQGAMNTEAFF
size: few; V: TRBV6-6; J: TRBJ1-5; D: -; DNA: TGTGCCAGCAGTTACCTAACACGGGAGGATCAGCCCCAGCATTTT; CDR3: CASSYLTREDQPQHF
size: few; V: TRBV15; J: TRBJ1-4; D: -; DNA: TGTGCCACCAGCAGAGATGGGCCCTTACAGGGAAGTTGGAATGAAAGACTGTTTTTT; CDR3: CATSRDGPLQGSWNERLFF
size: -; V: TRBV20-1; J: TRBJ1-2; D: TRBD1; DNA: TGCAGTGCTAGAGATCCCGGGACAGGGCACATTACCGACTATGGCTACACCTTC; CDR3: CSARDPGTGHITDYGYTF
size: once; V: TRBV24-1; J: TRBJ2-2; D: TRBD2; DNA: TGTGCCACCAGTGATCCTTATAGCGGGCCCAACACCGGGGAGCTGTTTTTT; CDR3: CATSDPYSGPNTGELFF
size: few; V: TRBV4-2; J: TRBJ2-6; D: -; DNA: TGTGCCAGCAGCCAAGCCCTAGGGCCTGGGGCCAACGTCCTGACTTTC; CDR3: CASSQALGPGANVLTF
size: -; V: TRBV12-5; J: TRBJ2-1; D: TRBD2; DNA: TGTGCTAGTGGGTTGCGGACTAGCGGCTACAATGAGCAGTTCTTC; CDR3: CASGLRTSGYNEQFF
size: -; V: TRBV12-3/TRBV12-4; J: TRBJ1-2; D: TRBD1; DNA: TGTGCCAGTGCACAGGGGTTCTATGGCTACACCTTC; CDR3: CASAQGFYGYTF
size: -; V: TRBV11-2; J: TRBJ2-3; D: TRBD2; DNA: TGTGCCAGCAGCTCCGGACTAGCGGGAGCCTTGAGCACAGATACGCAGTATTTT; CDR3: CASSSGLAGALSTDTQYF
size: -; V: TRBV14; J: TRBJ2-7; D: -; DNA: TGTGCCAGCAGCCAAGGAAGGGTCCACGAGCAGTACTTC; CDR3: CASSQGRVHEQYF
size: -; V: TRBV4-3; J: TRBJ2-5; D: -; DNA: TGCGCCAGCAGCCAAGAGGCTCTGAGCGGAGAGACCCAGTACTTC; CDR3: CASSQEALSGETQYF
size: -; V: TRBV12-3/TRBV12-4; J: TRBJ1-4; D: -; DNA: TGTGCCAGCAGACAGGAGAACGGGGTAAAACTGTTTTTT; CDR3: CASRQENGVKLFF
size: -; V: TRBV7-9; J: TRBJ2-1; D: -; DNA: TGTGCCAGCAGCTTAGTCTGGGGTGGCTACAATGAGCAGTTCTTC; CDR3: CASSLVWGGYNEQFF
size: few; V: TRBV10-3; J: TRBJ2-1; D: TRBD2; DNA: TGTGCCATCAGTGAGATAGGGCGGGAGGGCCTCGATGAGCAGCTCTTC; CDR3: CAISEIGREGLDEQLF
size: -; V: TRBV7-9; J: TRBJ2-1; D: TRBD2; DNA: TGTGCCAGCAGCGGGGGACTAGTGGGGGCCCATTACAATGAGCAGTTCTTC; CDR3: CASSGGLVGAHYNEQFF
size: -; V: TRBV7-9; J: TRBJ2-7; D: -; DNA: TGTGCCAGCAGCTCTTTAACAGGTAGCGAGCAGTACTTC; CDR3: CASSSLTGSEQYF
size: -; V: TRBV7-2; J: TRBJ2-4; D: -; DNA: TGTGCCAGCAGCTTACGAGTGCGGGACAGATCTAACATTCAGTACTTC; CDR3: CASSLRVRDRSNIQYF
size: many; V: TRBV2; J: TRBJ2-1; D: TRBD2; DNA: TGTGCCAGCACGGGGGGCTACAATGAGCAGTTCTTC; CDR3: CASTGGYNEQFF
size: -; V: TRBV11-3; J: TRBJ2-2; D: -; DNA: TGTGCCAGCAGCTCCCGCGGGACCTTACACACCGGGGAGCTGTTTTTT; CDR3: CASSSRGTLHTGELFF
size: few; V: TRBV4-2; J: TRBJ2-7; D: -; DNA: TGTGCCAGCAGCCAAGACCGACTTAACGGGATCGAGCAGTACTTC; CDR3: CASSQDRLNGIEQYF
size: few; V: TRBV29-1; J: TRBJ2-1; D: TRBD1; DNA: TGCAGCGGTAGGACAGGGGCCTTCAATGAGCAGTTCTTC; CDR3: CSGRTGAFNEQFF
size: few; V: TRBV29-1; J: TRBJ2-1; D: -; DNA: TGCAGCGTTGGGTTCAGGGGGGACAATGAGCAGTTCTTC; CDR3: CSVGFRGDNEQFF
size: -; V: TRBV28; J: TRBJ2-3; D: -; DNA: TGTGCCAGCAGTTTGAATTCCTGGGTTCTGGATACGCAGTATTTT; CDR3: CASSLNSWVLDTQYF
size: few; V: TRBV29-1; J: TRBJ1-2; D: -; DNA: TGCAGCGCCCGGACAGAGTCCGAATATGGCTACACCTTC; CDR3: CSARTESEYGYTF
size: few; V: TRBV20-1; J: TRBJ2-5; D: TRBD2; DNA: TGCAGTGCTAGCCCCCTCGGGGGAGGGCGACGAGAGACCCAGTACTTC; CDR3: CSASPLGGGRRETQYF
size: few; V: TRBV29-1; J: TRBJ1-4; D: -; DNA: TGCAGCGTTGAAATATCTCAGGCAGGCGGGCTGTTTTTT; CDR3: CSVEISQAGGLFF
size: -; V: TRBV11-2; J: TRBJ2-2; D: TRBD1; DNA: TGTGCCAGCAGCCTATCTACAGGGGTGGACACCGGGGAGCTGTTTTTT; CDR3: CASSLSTGVDTGELFF
size: few; V: TRBV19; J: TRBJ2-5; D: -; DNA: TGTGCCAGTAGTATTAGAGGAGTGACCATCCAAGAGACCCAGTACTTC; CDR3: CASSIRGVTIQETQYF
size: -; V: TRBV29-1; J: TRBJ2-5; D: TRBD1; DNA: TGCAGCGTTGTGGACAGGGAAGAACAAGAGACCCAGTACTTC; CDR3: CSVVDREEQETQYF
size: -; V: TRBV4-1; J: TRBJ2-7; D: -; DNA: TGCGCCAGCAGCCAAGATTTCGGGCAGGGCCGCGAGCAGTACTTC; CDR3: CASSQDFGQGREQYF
size: -; V: TRBV11-2; J: TRBJ2-5; D: TRBD2; DNA: TGTGCCAGCAGCTCAGAGACTAGCGGGGGCCAAGAGACCCAGTACTTC; CDR3: CASSSETSGGQETQYF
size: few; V: TRBV4-3; J: TRBJ1-2; D: -; DNA: TGCGCCAGCAGCCAAGATCGGGGGGACAATACCCTAAACTATGGCTACACCTTC; CDR3: CASSQDRGDNTLNYGYTF
size: -; V: TRBV18; J: TRBJ2-7; D: -; DNA: TGTGCCAGCTCCCTCAGTGTCAGTCAAGAGCAGTACTTC; CDR3: CASSLSVSQEQYF
size: few; V: TRBV18; J: TRBJ2-1; D: TRBD1; DNA: TGTGCCAGCTCACCATTGATAGCCGGGACAGGGACCTACAATGAGCAGTTCTTC; CDR3: CASSPLIAGTGTYNEQFF
size: few; V: TRBV7-2; J: TRBJ2-7; D: -; DNA: TGTGCCAGCAGCCCCGCTGGAGACGAGCAGTACTTC; CDR3: CASSPAGDEQYF
size: once; V: TRBV5-1; J: TRBJ2-7; D: TRBD2; DNA: TGCGCCAGCAGCCCGGGGACTAGCGGGAGAAGCGACGAGCAGTACTTC; CDR3: CASSPGTSGRSDEQYF